A single sample gave rise to the 28 T cell receptor beta chains below, sequenced in a study of CD8 T cells in Susac syndrome. The RNA, roughly 0.45 to 1 ug, was put through reverse transcription using random hexamers. TCRdb fed the immunoSEQ multiplex PCR reads into MiXCR, producing one record per CDR3 protein. The sample has approximately 200,000 distinct CDR3 sequences, about 93% seen once. The material sequenced was CD8+ T cells from PBMCs. The receptors shown here come from a human donor with multiple sclerosis.

V gene TRBV12-5 combines with J gene TRBJ2-2; D is ambiguous. The CDR3 is 15 residues long. The germline gives CDR1 LGHNT, CDR2 FRNRAP. The ends were cut back, 4 bases at V and 6 bases at J, with 15 bases in the middle. The CDR3 region has the DNA TGTGCTAGTGGTTCGACCCTCACGCTGGCCGGGGAGCTGTTTTTT. Translated, it gives CASGSTLTLAGELFF. The variable domain in full, with the rest retrieved from reference TRBV12-5 and TRBJ2-2, is DARVTQTPRHKVTEMGQEVTMRCQPILGHNTVFWYRQTMMQGLELLAYFRNRAPLDDSGMPKDRFSAEMPDATLATLKIQPSEPRDSAVYFCASGSTLTLAGELFFGEGSRLTVL.

V gene TRBV13 combines with J gene TRBJ2-1, with 7 bases matching TRBD2. The germline V gene has CDR1 PRHDT and CDR2 FYEKMQ (reference sequence). This CDR3 region has 16 residues. The ends lost 5 bases at V and 8 bases at J; junction bases unmatched: 15. Here the CDR3 DNA reads TGTGCCAGCAGCCCCCGCAGTGGCGGGAGTTGGGATGAGCAGTTCTTC. Translating gives CASSPRSGGSWDEQFF. The full variable domain, with the rest looked up from reference TRBV13 and TRBJ2-1, is AAGVIQSPRHLIKEKRETATLKCYPIPRHDTVYWYQQGPGQDPQFLISFYEKMQSDKGSIPDRFSAQQFSDYHSELNMSSLELGDSALYFCASSPRSGGSWDEQFFGPGTRLTVL.

The rearrangement uses TRBV9 and TRBJ2-1, with D perhaps matching TRBD1 or TRBD2 (6 bases each). Trimming removed 5 bases at V and 7 bases at J, with 13 bases between. Germline CDR1 is SGDLS and CDR2 is YYNGEE. This CDR3 is 13 amino acids long. The CDR3: CASRGGGTNEQFF. The CDR3, as DNA: TGTGCCAGCAGGGGGGGCGGGACAAATGAGCAGTTCTTC.

The genes are TRBV4-3 and TRBJ2-7; D is possibly TRBD2 (6 bases). Germline values: CDR1 LGHNA, CDR2 YSLEER. This CDR3 has 14 residues. Trimming stripped 0 bases from V and 5 bases from J, with 11 bases between. CDR3 region: CASSQERLDHEQYF. CDR3 nucleotides: TGCGCCAGCAGCCAAGAAAGACTAGACCACGAGCAGTACTTC.

This rearrangement joins TRBV9 to TRBJ2-7, with a possible D match to TRBD1 (7 bases). V lost 4 bases to trimming and J lost 3 bases, with 20 bases between them. The CDR3 is 16 residues long. Germline assignment: CDR1 SGDLS and CDR2 YYNGEE. The CDR3 loop is CASSPLQQGGDYEQYF. CDR3 in DNA: TGTGCCAGCAGCCCCCTCCAGCAGGGGGGTGACTACGAGCAGTACTTC.

The chain is built from TRBV10-3 and TRBJ2-7; D remains ambiguous. CDR1 and CDR2 (germline): ENHRY, SYGVKD. This CDR3 is 14 amino acids long. The V end was cut by 6 bases, the J end by 0 bases, with 12 bases between. The CDR3 DNA is TGTGCCATCAGCGACGGCCCTTCCTCCTACGAGCAGTACTTC. Its translation: CAISDGPSSYEQYF.

The chain has TRBV9 and TRBJ1-1; D ambiguous. The V and J ends lost 0 bases and 4 bases respectively, with 22 bases between them. The CDR3 sequence is 18 residues long. Germline V lookup: CDR1 SGDLS, CDR2 YYNGEE. As DNA, the CDR3 is TGTGCCAGCAGCGTAGAGTCCGCCCCTAGCTACGGGAGCACTGAAGCTTTCTTT. It specifies CASSVESAPSYGSTEAFF. The full variable domain, its missing parts supplied by reference TRBV9 and TRBJ1-1, is DSGVTQTPKHLITATGQRVTLRCSPRSGDLSVYWYQQSLDQGLQFLIQYYNGEERAKGNILERFSAQQFPDLHSELNLSSLELGDSALYFCASSVESAPSYGSTEAFFGQGTRLTVV.

This chain links TRBV19 with TRBJ1-1; 11 bases fit TRBD1. The CDR3 spans 19 residues. J gave up 0 bases and V 0 bases, and 9 bases lay outside the gene matches. Looked up from germline, CDR1 is LNHDA and CDR2 is SQIVND (reference sequence). For the CDR3, the DNA is TGTGCCAGTAGTATAGATCCCAGGGACAGGGGGACCATGAACACTGAAGCTTTCTTT. Its translation is CASSIDPRDRGTMNTEAFF.

CDR3 sequence: CASSNTPRGANTQYF. The CDR3 DNA reads TGTGCCAGCAGTAATACCCCGAGGGGGGCGAATACGCAGTATTTT. The rearrangement uses TRBV6-5 and TRBJ2-3; either TRBD1 or TRBD2 may fit D (6 bases each). Looked up from germline, CDR1 is MNHEY and CDR2 is SVGAGI. The CDR3 is 15 amino acids. V shed 5 bases and J shed 7 bases, with 19 bases lying between them.

The rearrangement joins TRBV30 to TRBJ2-1; 7 bases match TRBD2. The V gene end was trimmed by 0 bases and the J gene end by 5 bases; junction bases not matched to a gene: 1. Germline CDR1 is GTSNPN and CDR2 is SVGIG (reference sequence). CDR3 length: 13 amino acids. The CDR3 coding sequence is TGTGCCTGGAGTGTGGGAGGGCACAATGAGCAGTTCTTC. Amino acid sequence: CAWSVGGHNEQFF.

The rearrangement joins TRBV19 to TRBJ2-3; no firm D call. V shed 10 bases and J shed 3 bases, with 11 bases lying between them. The germline gives CDR1 LNHDA, CDR2 SQIVND (reference sequence). The CDR3 is 12 residues long. The CDR3 loop reads CATAAPTDTQYF. The CDR3 coding sequence is TGTGCCACCGCAGCCCCTACAGATACGCAGTATTTT.

V is TRBV12-5 and J is TRBJ2-3; TRBD1 might be the D (6 bases). The V end lost 1 base, the J end lost 4 bases, and 12 bases lay between the germline ends. Germline V gene lookup returns CDR1 LGHNT and CDR2 FRNRAP. The CDR3 extends over 15 amino acids. The CDR3 sequence is CASGLAPPGADTQYF. The CDR3 region has the DNA TGTGCTAGTGGTTTGGCTCCCCCAGGGGCAGATACGCAGTATTTT.

This chain links TRBV7-6 with TRBJ2-3, with D possibly TRBD1 on 6 matching bases. Germline loops: CDR1 SGHVS, CDR2 FNYEAQ. The CDR3 runs to 16 residues. Between the trimmed V and J ends, which lost 1 base and 2 bases, there was a span of 13 bases. In nucleotides, the CDR3 is TGTGCCAGCAGCTTAGGCCCCAGGGGACCCACAGATACGCAGTATTTT. Its protein product is CASSLGPRGPTDTQYF.

The chain recombines TRBV7-9 with TRBJ2-5; the match to TRBD2 covers 8 bases. The trim removed 4 bases at V and 2 bases at J, leaving 12 bases unmatched. Germline V CDR1 and CDR2: SEHNR, FQNEAQ (reference sequence). The length of the CDR3 is 17 residues. The CDR3 coding sequence is TGTGCCAGCAGCTCCACCCTAATAGCGGGGCCGCAAGAGACCCAGTACTTC. This codes for CASSSTLIAGPQETQYF.

The rearrangement links TRBV5-6 to TRBJ2-3; 7 positions agree with TRBD2. CDR1 is SGHDT and CDR2 is YYEEEE in the germline V gene. The CDR3 has 16 amino acids. The ends lost 4 bases at V and 0 bases at J; junction bases unmatched: 8. DNA of the CDR3: TGTGCCAGCAGCCACCTAGCGGTCTCTAGCACAGATACGCAGTATTTT. This sequence encodes CASSHLAVSSTDTQYF.

The chain recombines TRBV3-1 with TRBJ2-3; TRBD1 might be the D (6 bases). From germline, CDR1 is LGHDT and CDR2 YNNKEL (reference sequence). Trimming left V 0 bases short and J 4 bases short, with 11 bases between. CDR3 length equals 15 residues. CDR3 sequence: CASSQDRGHADTQYF. CDR3 sequence (DNA): TGTGCCAGCAGCCAAGATCGGGGACACGCAGATACGCAGTATTTT.

The rearrangement uses TRBV20-1 and TRBJ2-1; D might be TRBD2 (6 bases). Trimming stripped 4 bases from V and 0 bases from J, with 16 bases between. Germline V CDR1 and CDR2: DFQATT, SNEGSKA (reference sequence). The CDR3 totals 16 residues. CDR3 region: CSANLAGQHSYNEQFF. DNA for the CDR3: TGCAGTGCTAACCTCGCGGGGCAGCACTCCTACAATGAGCAGTTCTTC.

The J gene is TRBJ1-1, the V gene TRBV19; D possibly corresponds to TRBD1 (5 bases). The CDR3 totals 13 residues. V dropped 9 bases and J dropped 4 bases, with 15 bases sitting between them. Per the germline V gene, CDR1 is LNHDA and CDR2 is SQIVND (reference sequence). The CDR3 region has the DNA TGTGCCAGCAGGGTCGTGGGGGGCACTGAAGCTTTCTTT. It codes for CASRVVGGTEAFF. Full variable domain (rest looked up from reference TRBV19 and TRBJ1-1): DGGITQSPKYLFRKEGQNVTLSCEQNLNHDAMYWYRQDPGQGLRLIYYSQIVNDFQKGDIAEGYSVSREKKESFPLTVTSAQKNPTAFYLCASRVVGGTEAFFGQGTRLTVV.

The chain combines TRBV13 with TRBJ2-2, with D perhaps TRBD1 (7 bases). V dropped 5 bases and J dropped 0 bases, with 13 bases sitting between them. The CDR3 has 16 residues. Per germline, CDR1 PRHDT and CDR2 FYEKMQ (reference sequence). The CDR3 DNA reads as TGTGCCAGCAGCCCTCAGGGGGGCGCGAACACCGGGGAGCTGTTTTTT. Protein: CASSPQGGANTGELFF.

The sample holds one count of this clonotype. The rearrangement links TRBV9 to TRBJ1-1, with D perhaps TRBD1 (5 bases). The V end was cut by 5 bases, the J end by 4 bases, with 12 bases between. CDR1 and CDR2 (germline): SGDLS, YYNGEE. This CDR3 region has 13 residues. The CDR3 spells CASSGGRATEAFF. The CDR3 bases are TGTGCCAGCAGTGGGGGGAGGGCCACTGAAGCTTTCTTT.

V usage is TRBV7-8 and J usage is TRBJ2-2; TRBD2 is a possible D gene (7 bases). Germline CDR1 reads SGHVS; CDR2 reads FQNEAQ. The CDR3 extends over 16 amino acids. Trimming cost V 4 bases and J 5 bases, with 17 bases left between them. CDR3: CASSWRGGESTGELFF. For the CDR3, the DNA is TGTGCCAGCAGCTGGCGAGGGGGGGAATCGACCGGGGAGCTGTTTTTT.

This clonotype was counted between two and nine times. The chain combines TRBV13 with TRBJ2-6; maybe TRBD1 (6 bases). Trimming cost V 6 bases and J 2 bases, with 11 bases left between them. The CDR3 runs 15 residues. Germline CDR1 and CDR2: PRHDT and FYEKMQ (reference sequence). This chain's CDR3 is CASSFTGTGANVLTF. The CDR3 bases are TGTGCCAGCAGTTTCACAGGGACTGGGGCCAACGTCCTGACTTTC.

As concerns this clonotype: One end of the junction is discordant with germline, which a read error may explain. V gene TRBV7-7 combines with J gene TRBJ2-1, with TRBD2 as a possible D gene (7 bases). In germline, CDR1 is SSHAT, CDR2 FNYEAQ (reference sequence). CDR3 length equals 15 residues. CDR3 loop: CASSPVVGGPGEQFF. DNA of the CDR3: TGTGCTAGCAGCCCCGTGGTGGGGGGGCCCGGTGAGCAGTTCTTC.

This chain joins TRBV6-2 or TRBV6-3 and TRBJ2-1; no reliable D call. CDR3 length: 12 residues. Trimming removed 2 bases at V and 5 bases at J, with 4 bases between. CDR1 MNHEY and CDR2 SVGEGT come from the germline V gene. This CDR3 reads CASSYPDNEQFF. The CDR3, as DNA: TGTGCCAGCAGTTACCCTGACAATGAGCAGTTCTTC.

The J gene is TRBJ2-7, the V gene TRBV5-4; 9 bases are a match to TRBD1. V lost 4 bases, J lost 5 bases, and 10 bases stayed unmatched. The CDR3 length is 15 residues. Germline assignment: CDR1 SGHNT and CDR2 YYREEE (reference sequence). The CDR3 bases are TGTGCCAGCAGCGCCCCGGGACAGGGCATCCACGAGCAGTACTTC. Its translation: CASSAPGQGIHEQYF.

The rearrangement joins TRBV27 to TRBJ1-1; D uncertain. V was shortened by 6 bases and J by 1 base, with 9 bases between the two germline ends. There are 13 residues in the CDR3. In germline, CDR1 is MNHEY, CDR2 SMNVEV (reference sequence). The CDR3 nucleotides read TGTGCCAGCAGGTTAGGGAGGAACACTGAAGCTTTCTTT. Its protein is CASRLGRNTEAFF.

This chain uses TRBV19 with TRBJ2-1, with 13 bases lining up with TRBD2. CDR1 is LNHDA and CDR2 is SQIVND in the germline V gene (reference sequence). CDR3 length equals 17 residues. With V trimmed by 5 bases and J by 4 bases, 8 bases remained unmatched. The CDR3 region has the DNA TGTGCCAGTAGTTGGACTAGCGGGAGAGGGGAATACAATGAGCAGTTCTTC. Protein product: CASSWTSGRGEYNEQFF.

This clonotype has a handful of counts. This chain joins TRBV6-1 and TRBJ2-7; 13 bases are a match to TRBD2. Germline values: CDR1 MNHNS, CDR2 SASEGT. Trimming removed 5 bases from V and 3 bases from J; junction bases left unmatched: 7. This CDR3 contains 16 residues. The DNA for the CDR3 is TGTGCCAGCAGTCCGGGACTAGCGGGAAGGGTCTACGAGCAGTACTTC. It is translated as CASSPGLAGRVYEQYF.